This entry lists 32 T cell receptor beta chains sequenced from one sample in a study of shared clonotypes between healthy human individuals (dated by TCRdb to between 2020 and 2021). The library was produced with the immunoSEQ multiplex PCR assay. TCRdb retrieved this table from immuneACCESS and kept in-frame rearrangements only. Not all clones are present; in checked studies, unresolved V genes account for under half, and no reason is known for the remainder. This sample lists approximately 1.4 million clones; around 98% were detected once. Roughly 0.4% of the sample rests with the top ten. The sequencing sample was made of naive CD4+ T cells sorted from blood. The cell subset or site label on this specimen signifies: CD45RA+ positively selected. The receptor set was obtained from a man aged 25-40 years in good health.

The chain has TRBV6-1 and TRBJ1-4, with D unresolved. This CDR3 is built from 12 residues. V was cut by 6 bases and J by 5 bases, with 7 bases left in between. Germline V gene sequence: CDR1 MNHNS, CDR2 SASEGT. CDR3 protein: CASSSLNEKLFF. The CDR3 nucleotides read TGTGCCAGCAGCTCCCTAAATGAAAAACTGTTTTTT.

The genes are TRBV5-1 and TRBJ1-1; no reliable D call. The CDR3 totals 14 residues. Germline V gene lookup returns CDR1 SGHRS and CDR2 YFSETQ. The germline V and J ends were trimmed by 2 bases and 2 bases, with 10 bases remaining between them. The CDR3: CASSLRAVNTEAFF. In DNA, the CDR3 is TGCGCCAGCAGCTTAAGGGCGGTAAACACTGAAGCTTTCTTT.

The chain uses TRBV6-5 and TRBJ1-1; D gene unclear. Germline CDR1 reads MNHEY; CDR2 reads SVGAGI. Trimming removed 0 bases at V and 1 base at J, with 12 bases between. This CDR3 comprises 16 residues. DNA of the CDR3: TGTGCCAGCAGTTACTCGGCGGCGTTCGGGAACACTGAAGCTTTCTTT. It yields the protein CASSYSAAFGNTEAFF.

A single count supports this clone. CDR3 amino acids: CASSLKTSTDTQYF. CDR3 bases: TGTGCCAGCAGCTTGAAGACCAGCACAGATACGCAGTATTTT. This sequence joins TRBV5-4 and TRBJ2-3; unclear D gene. V gave up 1 base and J gave up 0 bases, with 6 bases separating them. CDR1 is SGHNT, CDR2 YYREEE, per germline (reference sequence). CDR3 length equals 14 residues.

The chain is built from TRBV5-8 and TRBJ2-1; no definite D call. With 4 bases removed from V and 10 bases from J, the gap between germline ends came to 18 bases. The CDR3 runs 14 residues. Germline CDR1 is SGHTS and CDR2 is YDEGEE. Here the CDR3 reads CASSRALPISEQFF. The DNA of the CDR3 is TGTGCCAGCAGCCGCGCACTTCCTATTTCCGAGCAGTTCTTC.

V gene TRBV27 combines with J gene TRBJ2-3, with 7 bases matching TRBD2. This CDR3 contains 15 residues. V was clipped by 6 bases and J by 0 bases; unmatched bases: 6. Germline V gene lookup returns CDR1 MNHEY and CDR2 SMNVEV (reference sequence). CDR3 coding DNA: TGTGCCAGCAGATCCCGAGCGGGAAGCACAGATACGCAGTATTTT. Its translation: CASRSRAGSTDTQYF.

CDR3 in amino acids: CASKGSQGLRLNQPQHF. The DNA for the CDR3 is TGTGCCAGCAAGGGGAGTCAGGGCCTCCGTCTCAATCAGCCCCAGCATTTT. The chain has TRBV28 and TRBJ1-5, with a possible D match to TRBD1 (5 bases). Germline V gene data show CDR1 as MDHEN and CDR2 as SYDVKM. This CDR3 region has 17 residues. Trimming removed 7 bases from V and 3 bases from J, with 22 bases in between.

The CDR3 DNA follows: TGTGCCAGCAGCTTGACAGGGATCGGGAACCTAGCCAAAAACATTCAGTACTTC. It encodes CASSLTGIGNLAKNIQYF. V and J are TRBV5-5 and TRBJ2-4; D possibly corresponds to TRBD1 (6 bases). V was clipped by 1 base and J by 0 bases, with 17 bases between them. Germline-derived CDR1 and CDR2 are SGHKS and YYEKEE (reference sequence). There are 18 residues in the CDR3.

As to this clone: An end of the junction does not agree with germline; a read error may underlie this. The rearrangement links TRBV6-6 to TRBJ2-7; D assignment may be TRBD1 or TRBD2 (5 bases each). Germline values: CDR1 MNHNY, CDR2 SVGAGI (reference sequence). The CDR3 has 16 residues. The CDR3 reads CASTYNPGPTFYEQYF. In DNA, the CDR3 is TGTGCCAGCACTTACAATCCGGGACCGACATTCTACGAGCAGTACTTC.

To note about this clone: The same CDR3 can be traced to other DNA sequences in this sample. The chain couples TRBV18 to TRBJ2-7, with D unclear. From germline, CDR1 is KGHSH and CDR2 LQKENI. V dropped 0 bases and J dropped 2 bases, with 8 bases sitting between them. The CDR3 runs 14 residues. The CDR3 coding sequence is TGTGCCAGCTCACCACCCCGCGGTCCCTACGAGCAGTACTTC. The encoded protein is CASSPPRGPYEQYF.

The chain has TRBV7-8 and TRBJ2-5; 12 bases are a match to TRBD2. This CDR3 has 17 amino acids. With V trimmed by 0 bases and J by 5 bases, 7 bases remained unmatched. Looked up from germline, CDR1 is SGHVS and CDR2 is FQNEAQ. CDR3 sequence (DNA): TGTGCCAGCAGCTTAGCAAGACTAGCGGGAGTCAGGGAGACCCAGTACTTC. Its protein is CASSLARLAGVRETQYF.

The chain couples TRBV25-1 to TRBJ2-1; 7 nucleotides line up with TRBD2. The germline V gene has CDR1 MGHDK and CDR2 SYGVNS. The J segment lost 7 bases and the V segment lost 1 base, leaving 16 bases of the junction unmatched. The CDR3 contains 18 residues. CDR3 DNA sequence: TGTGCCAGCAGTGAATCCCCGGGTGGTGGGAGGGCCCGAAATGAGCAGTTCTTC. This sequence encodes CASSESPGGGRARNEQFF.

The CDR3: CASSLGTGGLGTDTQYF. In DNA, the CDR3 is TGTGCCAGCAGCTTAGGCACAGGGGGCTTGGGCACAGATACGCAGTATTTT. The chain recombines TRBV7-6 with TRBJ2-3, with 9 bases that match TRBD1. With 1 base clipped from V and 1 base from J, the junction kept 6 bases outside the gene matches. Germline assignment: CDR1 SGHVS and CDR2 FNYEAQ. The CDR3 is made up of 17 amino acids.

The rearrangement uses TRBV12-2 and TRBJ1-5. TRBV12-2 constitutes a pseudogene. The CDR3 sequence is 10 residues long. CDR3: CASRVGPQHF. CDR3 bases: TGTGCAAGTCGCGTAGGGCCCCAGCATTTT.

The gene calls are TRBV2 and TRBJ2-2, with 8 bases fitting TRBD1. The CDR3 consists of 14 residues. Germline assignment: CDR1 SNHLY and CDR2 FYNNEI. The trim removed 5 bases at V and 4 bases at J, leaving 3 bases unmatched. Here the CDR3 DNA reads TGTGCCAGCAGTCGTACAGGGGGCACCGGGGAGCTGTTTTTT. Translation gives CASSRTGGTGELFF.

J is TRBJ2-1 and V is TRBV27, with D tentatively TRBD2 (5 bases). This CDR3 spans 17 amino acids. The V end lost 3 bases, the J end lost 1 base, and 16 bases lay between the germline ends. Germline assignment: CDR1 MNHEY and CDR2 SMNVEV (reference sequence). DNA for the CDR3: TGTGCCAGCAGTTTCCTCGCGCGAGGCGGGTCCTACAATGAGCAGTTCTTC. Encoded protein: CASSFLARGGSYNEQFF.

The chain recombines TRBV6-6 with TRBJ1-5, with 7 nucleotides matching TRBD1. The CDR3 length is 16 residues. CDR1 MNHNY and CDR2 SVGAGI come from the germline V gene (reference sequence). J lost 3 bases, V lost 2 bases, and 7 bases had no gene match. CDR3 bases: TGTGCCAGCAGTTACGCGCGACAGGGCAACAATCAGCCCCAGCATTTT. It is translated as CASSYARQGNNQPQHF.

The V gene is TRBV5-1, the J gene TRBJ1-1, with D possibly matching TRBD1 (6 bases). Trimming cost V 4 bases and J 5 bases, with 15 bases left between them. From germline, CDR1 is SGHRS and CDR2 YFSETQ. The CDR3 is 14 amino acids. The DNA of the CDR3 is TGCGCCAGCAGCAGACCCGGGACAAGGACTGAAGCTTTCTTT. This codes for CASSRPGTRTEAFF.

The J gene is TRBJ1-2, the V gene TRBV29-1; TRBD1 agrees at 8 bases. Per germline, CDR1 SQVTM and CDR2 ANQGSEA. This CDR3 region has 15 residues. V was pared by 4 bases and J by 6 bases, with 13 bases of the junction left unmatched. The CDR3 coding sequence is TGCAGCGTTGCTCACCGGGCAGGGGGCACGGATGGCTACACCTTC. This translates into CSVAHRAGGTDGYTF.

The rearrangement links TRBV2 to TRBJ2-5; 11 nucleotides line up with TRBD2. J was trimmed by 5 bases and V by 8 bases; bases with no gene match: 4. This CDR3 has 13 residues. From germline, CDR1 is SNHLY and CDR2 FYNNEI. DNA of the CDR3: TGTGCCAGCGCGGGACTAGCGGCGGAGACCCAGTACTTC. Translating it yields CASAGLAAETQYF. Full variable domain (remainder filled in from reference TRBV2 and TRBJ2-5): EPEVTQTPSHQVTQMGQEVILRCVPISNHLYFYWYRQILGQKVEFLVSFYNNEISEKSEIFDDQFSVERPDGSNFTLKIRSTKLEDSAMYFCASAGLAAETQYFGPGTRLLVL.

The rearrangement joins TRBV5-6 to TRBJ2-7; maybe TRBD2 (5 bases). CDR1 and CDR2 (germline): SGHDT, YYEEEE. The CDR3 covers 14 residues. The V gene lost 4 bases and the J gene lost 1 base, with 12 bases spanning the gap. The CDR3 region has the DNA TGTGCCAGCAGCCGGGGAACAGTTTCCTACGAGCAGTACTTC. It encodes CASSRGTVSYEQYF.

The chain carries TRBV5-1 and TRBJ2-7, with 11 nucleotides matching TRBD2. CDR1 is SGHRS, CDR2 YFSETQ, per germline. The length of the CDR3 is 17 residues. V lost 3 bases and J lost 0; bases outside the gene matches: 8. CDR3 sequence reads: CASSSPGLAVPSYEQYF. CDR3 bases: TGCGCCAGCAGCTCCCCGGGACTAGCGGTCCCCTCCTACGAGCAGTACTTC.

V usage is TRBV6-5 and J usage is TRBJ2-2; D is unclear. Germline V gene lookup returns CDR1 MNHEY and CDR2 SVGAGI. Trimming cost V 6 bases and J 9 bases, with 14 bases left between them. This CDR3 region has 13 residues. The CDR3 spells CASRQREVRELFF. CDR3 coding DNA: TGTGCCAGCAGGCAACGAGAGGTTCGGGAGCTGTTTTTT.

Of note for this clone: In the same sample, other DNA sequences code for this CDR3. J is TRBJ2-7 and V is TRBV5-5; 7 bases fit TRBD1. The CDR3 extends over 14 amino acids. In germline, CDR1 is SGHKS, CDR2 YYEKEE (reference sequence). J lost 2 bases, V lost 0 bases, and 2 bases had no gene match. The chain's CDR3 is CASSLGTGPYEQYF. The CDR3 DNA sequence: TGTGCCAGCAGCTTGGGGACAGGCCCCTACGAGCAGTACTTC.

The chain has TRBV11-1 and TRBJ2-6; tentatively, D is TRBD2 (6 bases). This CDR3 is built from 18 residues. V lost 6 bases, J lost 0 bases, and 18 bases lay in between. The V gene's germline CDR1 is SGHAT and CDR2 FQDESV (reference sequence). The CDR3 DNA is TGTGCCAGCAGTCTAGGAGGGCCCTTAGACTCTGGGGCCAACGTCCTGACTTTC. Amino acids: CASSLGGPLDSGANVLTF.

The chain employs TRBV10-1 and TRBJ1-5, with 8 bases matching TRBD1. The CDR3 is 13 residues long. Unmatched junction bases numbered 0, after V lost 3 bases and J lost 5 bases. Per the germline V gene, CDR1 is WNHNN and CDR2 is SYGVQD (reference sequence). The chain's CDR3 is CASSEQGDQPQHF. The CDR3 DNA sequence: TGCGCCAGCAGTGAACAGGGGGATCAGCCCCAGCATTTT.

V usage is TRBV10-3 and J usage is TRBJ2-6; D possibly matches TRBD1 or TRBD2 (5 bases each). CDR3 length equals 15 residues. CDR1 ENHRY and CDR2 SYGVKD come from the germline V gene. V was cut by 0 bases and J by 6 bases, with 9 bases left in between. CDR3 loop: CAISESAGTANVLTF. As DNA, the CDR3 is TGTGCCATCAGTGAGTCGGCAGGGACGGCCAACGTCCTGACTTTC.

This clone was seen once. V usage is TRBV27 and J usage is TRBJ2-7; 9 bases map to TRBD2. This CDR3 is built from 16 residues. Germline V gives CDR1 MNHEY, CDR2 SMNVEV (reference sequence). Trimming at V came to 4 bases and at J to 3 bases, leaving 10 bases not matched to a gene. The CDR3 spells CASSSPTSGPFYEQYF. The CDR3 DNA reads TGTGCCAGCAGTTCCCCAACTAGCGGGCCGTTCTACGAGCAGTACTTC.

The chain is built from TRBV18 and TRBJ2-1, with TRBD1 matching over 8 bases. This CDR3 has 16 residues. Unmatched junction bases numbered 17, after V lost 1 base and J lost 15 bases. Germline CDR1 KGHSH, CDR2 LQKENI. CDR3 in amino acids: CASSPQDQGAGNPWFF. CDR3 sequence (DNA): TGTGCCAGCTCACCACAGGACCAGGGGGCAGGCAACCCTTGGTTCTTC. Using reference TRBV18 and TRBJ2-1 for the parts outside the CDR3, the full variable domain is NAGVMQNPRHLVRRRGQEARLRCSPMKGHSHVYWYRQLPEEGLKFMVYLQKENIIDESGMPKERFSAEFPKEGPSILRIQQVVRGDSAAYFCASSPQDQGAGNPWFFGPGTRLTVL.

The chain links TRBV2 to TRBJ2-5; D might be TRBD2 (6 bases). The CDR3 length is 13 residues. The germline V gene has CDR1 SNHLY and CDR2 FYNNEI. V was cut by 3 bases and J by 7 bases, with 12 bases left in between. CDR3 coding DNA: TGTGCCAGCAGTGACGACGCCGGGGGGACCCAGTACTTC. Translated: CASSDDAGGTQYF.

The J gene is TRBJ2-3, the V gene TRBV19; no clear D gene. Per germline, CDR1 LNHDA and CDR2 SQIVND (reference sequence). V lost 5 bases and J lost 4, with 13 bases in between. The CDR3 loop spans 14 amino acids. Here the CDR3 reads CASSPFRSADTQYF. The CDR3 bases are TGTGCCAGTAGTCCCTTCAGGTCCGCAGATACGCAGTATTTT.

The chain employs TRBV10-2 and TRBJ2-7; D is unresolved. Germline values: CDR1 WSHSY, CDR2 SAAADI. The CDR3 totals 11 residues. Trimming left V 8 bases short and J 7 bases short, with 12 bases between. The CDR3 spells CASGPLVEQYF. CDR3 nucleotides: TGCGCCAGCGGTCCCCTGGTAGAGCAGTACTTC.